The next 24 T cell receptor beta chains were all read from a single sample in a study of immune heterogeneity within non-small cell lung tumors. Amplification of the TCR beta CDR3 was achieved through multiplex PCR with 32 V and 13 J primers. TCRdb redid the calling of the multiplex PCR reads with MiXCR, one entry per CDR3 protein. This table has some 10,000 distinct CDR3 sequences, more than 25% appearing once. Samples each supplied 600 ng of bulk tumor genomic DNA as template. Biopsies that were spaced far apart were taken, several per primary tumor, during surgery. Each patient presented with untreated, newly diagnosed non-small cell lung cancer and received curative surgery. The sample consisted of lung tumor tissue. The origin of the receptors is a woman aged 55 to 70 with non-small cell lung cancer.

Sample share makes this clonotype medium-sized (0.01 to 0.1%). The gene calls are TRBV28 and TRBJ1-2; 10 bases are shared with TRBD1. The CDR3 covers 14 residues. With V trimmed by 2 bases and J by 3 bases, 0 bases remained unmatched. Germline CDR1 MDHEN, CDR2 SYDVKM. CDR3 coding DNA: TGTGCCAGCAGTTTAGGGACAGGGGACTATGGCTACACCTTC. Amino acid sequence: CASSLGTGDYGYTF.

V usage is TRBV5-1 and J usage is TRBJ1-4, with TRBD1 matching 8 bases. With V trimmed by 0 bases and J by 6 bases, 7 bases remained unmatched. This CDR3 is built from 16 residues. Germline-derived CDR1 and CDR2 are SGHRS and YFSETQ. Here the CDR3 DNA reads TGCGCCAGCAGCTTGGGGGAAGCAGGGGGCCATGAAAAACTGTTTTTT. It codes for CASSLGEAGGHEKLFF.

This clonotype was recorded a few times. The V call is TRBV6-4, the J call TRBJ2-3, with 8 bases that match TRBD2. CDR1 and CDR2 from the germline V gene are MRHNA and SNTAGT. This CDR3 comprises 15 residues. V dropped 6 bases and J dropped 5; count of bases not matched to a gene: 10. CDR3 loop: CASRTQREIGDTQYF. Written as DNA, the CDR3 is TGTGCCAGCAGAACACAGCGGGAGATCGGAGATACGCAGTATTTT.

This clonotype occurred many times. One end of the junction fails to match germline, which may point to a read error. V is TRBV7-7 and J is TRBJ2-7; D gene unclear. Looked up from germline, CDR1 is SSHAT and CDR2 is FNYEAQ (reference sequence). The CDR3 is 13 residues long. CDR3 coding DNA: TGTGCTAGCAGCTTAAATCCAACCTACGAGCAGTACTTC. It is translated as CASSLNPTYEQYF.

This clonotype appeared a single time. The conserved final phenylalanine or tryptophan is absent from the CDR3, which likely points to a read error. The limits of the CDR3 on the DNA are not certain, so only TCRdb's listed CDR3 is given. The chain uses TRBV12-3 or TRBV12-4 and TRBJ2-3; the table gives TRBD2 as D, unverified against the DNA. A total of 16 residues make up the CDR3, ends included. CDR3 protein: CASRRTSGRREQYFGP.

This clonotype was picked up many times. V gene TRBV6-1 combines with J gene TRBJ1-1; D perhaps matches TRBD1 (5 bases). Trimming removed 6 bases at V and 8 bases at J, with 16 bases between. CDR1 MNHNS and CDR2 SASEGT come from the germline V gene. The CDR3 spans 13 residues. The chain's CDR3 is CASRDYRNREAFF. The CDR3 nucleotides are TGTGCCAGCAGAGACTACAGGAATCGGGAAGCTTTCTTT.

This clonotype has a count of ten or more. The genes are TRBV5-6 and TRBJ2-7, with D uncertain. Germline V gives CDR1 SGHDT, CDR2 YYEEEE. This CDR3 contains 13 residues. V gave up 3 bases and J gave up 6 bases, with 13 bases separating them. CDR3 DNA sequence: TGTGCCAGCAGCTCCGTATCCTTGGGCGAGCAGTACTTC. Amino acids: CASSSVSLGEQYF.

This clonotype showed up many times. The genes are TRBV10-3 and TRBJ1-1, with D possibly TRBD1 on 5 matching bases. V gave up 4 bases and J gave up 4 bases, with 13 bases separating them. Per germline, CDR1 ENHRY and CDR2 SYGVKD. This CDR3 spans 14 amino acids. CDR3 nucleotides: TGTGCCATCAGTGTGTGGGGCAGAGTCACTGAAGCTTTCTTT. As protein: CAISVWGRVTEAFF.

This clonotype was recorded at least ten times. The J gene is TRBJ2-3, the V gene TRBV27, with TRBD2 identical over 9 bases. V lost 6 bases and J lost 0; bases outside the gene matches: 4. Germline lookup yields CDR1 MNHEY and CDR2 SMNVEV (reference sequence). The CDR3 totals 15 residues. The CDR3 loop is CASSYLAGSTDTQYF. The CDR3 region has the DNA TGTGCCAGCAGCTATCTAGCGGGGAGCACAGATACGCAGTATTTT.

This clonotype was recorded many times. This sequence joins TRBV11-2 and TRBJ2-3; a possible D gene is TRBD2 (6 bases). This CDR3 has 15 residues. In germline, CDR1 is SGHAT, CDR2 FQNNGV. V lost 5 bases and J 8 bases, leaving 20 bases between the germline ends. CDR3 residues: CASSETSKGGGTQYF. The DNA for the CDR3 is TGTGCCAGCAGCGAGACTAGTAAAGGTGGGGGTACGCAGTATTTT.

Concerning this clonotype: Just one base apart from a much larger clone, this may be a read error. J is TRBJ2-5 and V is TRBV27, with TRBD2 identical over 11 bases. Germline V gene sequence: CDR1 MNHEY, CDR2 SMNVEV (reference sequence). This CDR3 has 17 residues. The CDR3 region is CASSPRPLAGEQDTQYF. The DNA of the CDR3 is TGTGCCAGCAGTCCGAGGCCACTAGCGGGAGAACAAGATACCCAGTACTTC.

This clonotype was found many times. This chain uses TRBV20-1 with TRBJ1-5, with D tentatively TRBD1 (6 bases). CDR3 length: 15 amino acids. Trimming stripped 0 bases from V and 7 bases from J, with 16 bases between. Germline V lookup: CDR1 DFQATT, CDR2 SNEGSKA (reference sequence). CDR3 in amino acids: CSAREGAGNEQPQHF. The CDR3 DNA reads as TGCAGTGCTAGAGAGGGGGCAGGGAATGAGCAGCCCCAGCATTTT.

This clonotype appeared many times. The chain employs TRBV20-1 and TRBJ2-2; TRBD2 matches at 11 bases. Per germline, CDR1 DFQATT and CDR2 SNEGSKA (reference sequence). With 8 bases clipped from V and 5 bases from J, the junction kept 10 bases outside the gene matches. The CDR3 covers 15 residues. In DNA form, the CDR3 reads TGCAGTCTACGACTAGCGGGACGTGGGACCGGGGAGCTGTTTTTT. This translates into CSLRLAGRGTGELFF.

As for this clonotype: This may come from a read error, since a much larger clone is one base off. The rearrangement joins TRBV12-3 or TRBV12-4 to TRBJ2-1, with D possibly being TRBD1 (6 bases). V was pared by 4 bases and J by 0 bases, with 13 bases between. The CDR3 contains 16 residues. CDR3: CASSSWTVSSYNEQFF. DNA for the CDR3: TGTGCCAGCAGTTCCTGGACAGTGAGCTCCTACAATGAGCAGTTCTTC.

This clonotype was picked up many times. V and J are TRBV24-1 and TRBJ2-3, with 7 bases fitting TRBD1. The CDR3 has 15 residues. Germline V lookup: CDR1 KGHDR, CDR2 SFDVKD. The V segment lost 4 bases and the J segment 4 bases; nucleotides outside the gene matches: 7. CDR3: CATSDLRRGPDTQYF. The CDR3 nucleotides read TGTGCCACCAGTGACCTCCGTAGGGGGCCAGATACGCAGTATTTT.

The genes are TRBV4-3 and TRBJ2-1; no firm D call. The CDR3 sequence is 13 residues long. Trimming removed 1 base at V and 4 bases at J, with 5 bases between. Germline V gene data show CDR1 as LGHNA and CDR2 as YSLEER. CDR3 coding DNA: TGCGCCAGCAGCCAAGGGACGTACAATGAGCAGTTCTTC. Encoded protein: CASSQGTYNEQFF.

Points on this clonotype: A much larger clone differs by one base, so this may be a read error. The chain links TRBV7-3 to TRBJ2-1, with 9 bases identical to TRBD2. Germline assignment: CDR1 SGHTA and CDR2 FQGTGA. The CDR3 contains 16 residues. V dropped 5 bases and J dropped 9; count of bases not matched to a gene: 14. CDR3 bases: TGTGCCAGCAGCCGGGGGGGGGCGGGAGGGCCGAGTGAGCAGTTCTTC. Translated: CASSRGGAGGPSEQFF.

The chain has TRBV4-2 and TRBJ2-5, with 10 positions matching TRBD1. V lost 4 bases to trimming and J lost 4 bases; unmatched junction nucleotides: 6. The CDR3 consists of 15 residues. CDR1 LGHNA and CDR2 YNFKEQ come from the germline V gene. The CDR3 reads CASSPGQGERETQYF. As DNA, the CDR3 is TGTGCCAGCAGCCCTGGACAGGGGGAGCGAGAGACCCAGTACTTC.

This clonotype is deemed medium-sized (0.01 to 0.1%). V is TRBV11-2 and J is TRBJ2-7, with TRBD2 matching 12 bases. Germline trimming cut 5 bases from V and 11 bases from J; bases unmatched to any gene: 13. This CDR3 is 15 amino acids long. Germline CDR1 reads SGHAT; CDR2 reads FQNNGV. CDR3 coding DNA: TGTGCCAGCAGCCCAGGACTAGCGGGGTGGAAGGGGGAGTACTTC. Translated, it gives CASSPGLAGWKGEYF.

By share of the sample, this clonotype is medium-sized. The gene calls are TRBV28 and TRBJ1-5; D ambiguous. V lost 4 bases and J 4 bases, leaving 20 bases between the germline ends. This CDR3 has 17 amino acids. The germline gives CDR1 MDHEN, CDR2 SYDVKM. In nucleotides, the CDR3 is TGTGCCAGCAGTTCTCAGCGCGGGATTCTATCGAATCAGCCCCAGCATTTT. This gives the protein CASSSQRGILSNQPQHF.

Regarding this clonotype: Since a much larger clone is just one base distant, this may be a read error. J is TRBJ2-1 and V is TRBV27, with D unclear. V was clipped by 2 bases and J by 0 bases, with 14 bases between them. Germline CDR1 reads MNHEY; CDR2 reads SMNVEV (reference sequence). This CDR3 is built from 17 residues. This CDR3 is CASSLEWRKVSYNEQFF. The CDR3 DNA sequence: TGTGCCAGCAGTTTAGAGTGGCGGAAAGTCTCCTACAATGAGCAGTTCTTC.

This clonotype rates as medium-sized. The CDR3 coding sequence is TGTGCCAGCAGCTTGACAGGGTACTACGAGCAGTACTTC. This encodes CASSLTGYYEQYF. The V and J genes are TRBV7-2 and TRBJ2-7; 7 nucleotides agree with TRBD1. The germline gives CDR1 SGHTA, CDR2 FQGNSA. The V and J ends lost 3 bases and 3 bases, in that order; junction bases with no gene match: 2. The CDR3 has 13 amino acids.

In its sample, this clonotype is medium-sized. The chain is built from TRBV27 and TRBJ1-5, with D hard to call. Germline CDR1 reads MNHEY; CDR2 reads SMNVEV (reference sequence). The length of the CDR3 is 15 residues. Trimming removed 6 bases from V and 3 bases from J, with 15 bases in between. The CDR3 sequence: CASRSMEFDNQPQHF. The CDR3 coding sequence is TGTGCCAGCAGGTCGATGGAGTTCGACAATCAGCCCCAGCATTTT.

There are many counts of this clonotype. This chain uses TRBV5-1 with TRBJ1-2; the D gene is possibly TRBD1 (5 bases). V lost 4 bases, J lost 4 bases, and 14 bases lay in between. Germline loops: CDR1 SGHRS, CDR2 YFSETQ. CDR3 size: 14 residues. The CDR3 region has the DNA TGCGCCAGCAGCCTCATGGGGCTGACCTATGGCTACACCTTC. Translating gives CASSLMGLTYGYTF.